These 14 T cell receptor beta chains share one sample of origin, sequenced in a study of identical twins (dated by TCRdb to the mid-2010s). Preparation of the library involved 5' RACE. The data were produced on an Illumina HiSeq 2000. TCRdb passed the public sequencing reads through fastp at Q25 and MiXCR, retaining productive beta sequences. Rows matching on CDR3 protein sequence are summarized as one entry with the most common DNA and genes. The sample table shows 220,000 or so distinct CDR3 sequences, and approximately 7% are seen once. The biggest ten clones account for approximately 3.6% of the sample. The sample was also linked to a second study, of yellow fever vaccine responses in identical twins.

The sample comprised memory (CD45RO+) T cells sorted from blood. The cell subset or site label for this specimen denotes: CD45RO+ enriched T cells. The receptors come from a woman between 18 and 29 years old in good health.

This clonotype was recorded a few times. The CDR3 here is CASSLGAGGSADTQYF. DNA for the CDR3: TGCGCCAGCAGCTTGGGCGCCGGGGGATCAGCAGATACGCAGTATTTT. This rearrangement joins TRBV5-1 to TRBJ2-3; possibly TRBD2 for D (6 bases). V dropped 0 bases and J dropped 4 bases, with 15 bases sitting between them. CDR3 length: 16 residues. Per the germline V gene, CDR1 is SGHRS and CDR2 is YFSETQ.

This clonotype showed up many times. CDR3 DNA sequence: TGTGCCAGCAGTTTTGGTGGGGGACAAGAGACCCAGTACTTC. Translating gives CASSFGGGQETQYF. The chain employs TRBV28 and TRBJ2-5; either TRBD1 or TRBD2 may fit D (5 bases each). Germline CDR1 MDHEN, CDR2 SYDVKM. V shed 3 bases and J shed 2 bases, with 10 bases lying between them. There are 14 residues in the CDR3. Drawing the rest from reference TRBV28 and TRBJ2-5, the complete variable domain is DVKVTQSSRYLVKRTGEKVFLECVQDMDHENMFWYRQDPGLGLRLIYFSYDVKMKEKGDIPEGYSVSREKKERFSLILESASTNQTSMYLCASSFGGGQETQYFGPGTRLLVL.

This clonotype was observed a few times. The rearrangement uses TRBV6-1 and TRBJ2-1, with 8 bases matching TRBD2. The junction had 16 bases not matched to a gene; V was cut back by 8 bases and J by 4 bases. CDR3 size: 17 residues. The germline V gene encodes CDR1 MNHNS and CDR2 SASEGT. Here the CDR3 DNA reads TGTGCCAGCGGCTGGAACCCCGGGGGGGCCCGGTACAATGAGCAGTTCTTC. Its translation is CASGWNPGGARYNEQFF.

This clonotype was recorded a few times. The chain couples TRBV6-2 or TRBV6-3 to TRBJ1-2, with unresolved D. Germline V gene data show CDR1 as MNHEY and CDR2 as SVGEGT. Trimming took 9 bases from V and 7 from J, leaving 9 bases between them. The CDR3 has 10 residues. The CDR3 loop reads CASYSFGYTF. The CDR3 nucleotides read TGTGCCAGTTACAGCTTTGGCTACACCTTC.

This clonotype was picked up many times. V and J are TRBV10-3 and TRBJ2-3; D is perhaps TRBD1 or TRBD2 (6 bases each). Trimming left V 10 bases short and J 2 bases short, with 16 bases between. CDR1 and CDR2 (germline): ENHRY, SYGVKD. This CDR3 has 14 residues. This CDR3 is CATRAGHTTDTQYF. As DNA, the CDR3 is TGTGCCACCAGGGCGGGACATACCACAGATACGCAGTATTTT.

The chain uses TRBV12-3 or TRBV12-4 and TRBJ1-1; D remains unclear. Trimming cost V 7 bases and J 5 bases, with 11 bases left between them. The CDR3 spans 12 residues. CDR3 bases: TGTGCCAGCACCTTTGGAGGGACTGAAGCTTTCTTT. Translating it yields CASTFGGTEAFF.

This sequence joins TRBV4-1 and TRBJ2-5; 13 bases fit TRBD2. The germline V gene encodes CDR1 MGHRA and CDR2 YSYEKL. This CDR3 comprises 17 residues. V lost 4 bases and J lost 2; bases outside the gene matches: 7. The CDR3 protein is CASSRTSGRSGQETQYF. CDR3 bases: TGCGCCAGCAGCCGGACTAGCGGGAGAAGCGGGCAAGAGACCCAGTACTTC.

A few counts support this clonotype. This chain links TRBV28 with TRBJ2-5; tentatively, D is TRBD2 (6 bases). CDR1 and CDR2 (germline): MDHEN, SYDVKM. The V gene lost 3 bases and the J gene lost 5 bases, with 10 bases spanning the gap. The CDR3 contains 13 residues. CDR3 sequence: CASSFAGLETQYF. For the CDR3, the DNA is TGTGCCAGCAGTTTCGCGGGGCTGGAGACCCAGTACTTC.

The chain carries TRBV7-9 and TRBJ2-1, with D perhaps TRBD2 (6 bases). The length of the CDR3 is 13 residues. Germline V gene sequence: CDR1 SEHNR, CDR2 FQNEAQ (reference sequence). The ends were cut back, 5 bases at V and 10 bases at J, with 15 bases in the middle. This CDR3 reads CASSLIGGVEQFF. CDR3 bases: TGTGCCAGCAGCCTAATCGGCGGGGTGGAGCAGTTCTTC.

The V gene is TRBV20-1, the J gene TRBJ1-6; TRBD1 might be the D (5 bases). The CDR3 runs to 12 residues. Germline lookup yields CDR1 DFQATT and CDR2 SNEGSKA (reference sequence). V gave up 6 bases and J gave up 11 bases, with 14 bases separating them. The CDR3 loop reads CSAGVPATPLHF. CDR3 nucleotides: TGCAGTGCGGGGGTGCCGGCTACACCCCTCCACTTT.

This clonotype was seen ten or more times. J is TRBJ2-1 and V is TRBV20-1; 8 nucleotides line up with TRBD2. Unmatched junction bases numbered 7, after V lost 6 bases and J lost 6 bases. The CDR3 length is 13 residues. Germline lookup yields CDR1 DFQATT and CDR2 SNEGSKA (reference sequence). The CDR3 loop is CSALRGTSNEQFF. The CDR3 nucleotides read TGCAGTGCGCTGCGTGGGACTAGCAATGAGCAGTTCTTC.

This clonotype has a count of ten or more. The CDR3 loop is CASSVGPSYEQYV. The CDR3, as DNA: TGCGCCAGCAGTGTGGGGCCTTCCTACGAGCAGTACGTC. The chain links TRBV10-2 to TRBJ2-7; D might be TRBD1 (5 bases). V was shortened by 4 bases and J by 1 base, with 8 bases between the two germline ends. Germline V gives CDR1 WSHSY, CDR2 SAAADI. The CDR3 runs 13 residues.

This clonotype was counted ten times or more. The V call is TRBV18, the J call TRBJ1-1; D gene ambiguous. Germline V gene lookup returns CDR1 KGHSH and CDR2 LQKENI. The CDR3 loop spans 14 amino acids. With 6 bases removed from V and 4 bases from J, the gap between germline ends came to 15 bases. CDR3 loop: CASSQIASATEAFF. For the CDR3, the DNA is TGTGCCAGCTCTCAAATCGCCTCCGCCACTGAAGCTTTCTTT.

This clonotype has at least ten counts. The CDR3 nucleotides read TGTGCCAGCAGCTTCGGGGCCTCAGAGACCCAGTACTTC. Residues: CASSFGASETQYF. The chain joins TRBV7-9 to TRBJ2-5; D could derive from TRBD1 or TRBD2 (5 bases each). The V gene's germline CDR1 is SEHNR and CDR2 FQNEAQ (reference sequence). V lost 3 bases and J lost 4, with 9 bases in between. CDR3 length: 13 amino acids.